The 26 T cell receptor beta chains reported below all come from one sample, sequenced in a study of PD-1 blockade in classical Hodgkin lymphoma. Exposure to brentuximab vedotin varied, and each patient had relapsed following autologous stem cell transplantation. Sequencing was performed with immunoSEQ multiplex PCR; in TCRdb, only in-frame clones are kept and a portion is missing. The top ten hold about 10% of the sample, which has some 93,000 clones, roughly 89% seen once. Source: peripheral blood mononuclear cells (PBMCs), taken before the second cycle of nivolumab. These receptors were collected from a human donor with classical Hodgkin lymphoma.

The rearrangement links TRBV11-2 to TRBJ2-5, with a possible D match to TRBD2 (6 bases). The ends were cut back, 1 base at V and 3 bases at J, with 21 bases in the middle. Germline V gene lookup returns CDR1 SGHAT and CDR2 FQNNGV. The length of the CDR3 is 18 residues. DNA for the CDR3: TGTGCCAGCAGCTTAGTAACACCCCCCCGGGACTTCAAAGAGACCCAGTACTTC. Residues: CASSLVTPPRDFKETQYF.

The J gene is TRBJ1-1, the V gene TRBV29-1; 7 nucleotides line up with TRBD1. Germline CDR1 SQVTM, CDR2 ANQGSEA. The V and J ends lost 3 bases and 3 bases, in that order; junction bases with no gene match: 4. CDR3 length equals 13 residues. CDR3 sequence (DNA): TGCAGCGTTGACAGGGGGTATGACACTGAAGCTTTCTTT. This translates into CSVDRGYDTEAFF. Using reference TRBV29-1 and TRBJ1-1 for the parts outside the CDR3, the full variable domain is SAVISQKPSRDICQRGTSLTIQCQVDSQVTMMFWYRQQPGQSLTLIATANQGSEATYESGFVIDKFPISRPNLTFSTLTVSNMSPEDSSIYLCSVDRGYDTEAFFGQGTRLTVV.

This chain joins TRBV7-9 and TRBJ2-7; possible D gene TRBD2, 5 bases. Trimming stripped 7 bases from V and 6 bases from J, with 13 bases between. This CDR3 region has 12 residues. Germline V gives CDR1 SEHNR, CDR2 FQNEAQ (reference sequence). CDR3 nucleotide sequence: TGTGCCAGCACTTTTGACTACGGCGAGCAGTACTTC. Translated, it gives CASTFDYGEQYF.

The chain combines TRBV6-1 with TRBJ1-2; 8 bases are a match to TRBD1. The CDR3 has 14 amino acids. From germline, CDR1 is MNHNS and CDR2 SASEGT. V lost 9 bases, J lost 1 base, and 7 bases stayed unmatched. The DNA of the CDR3 is TGTGCCAGTGACCCGACAGGGGTTAACTATGGCTACACCTTC. Translated, it gives CASDPTGVNYGYTF.

This chain links TRBV19 with TRBJ2-1; D is unresolved. V lost 3 bases and J 3 bases, leaving 6 bases between the germline ends. The germline V gene encodes CDR1 LNHDA and CDR2 SQIVND (reference sequence). This CDR3 contains 13 residues. The CDR3 region has the DNA TGTGCCAGTAGTATCCAGTACTACAATGAGCAGTTCTTC. Protein: CASSIQYYNEQFF.

The V call is TRBV10-3, the J call TRBJ1-1; D remains unclear. Germline V gene sequence: CDR1 ENHRY, CDR2 SYGVKD. V shed 0 bases and J shed 6 bases, with 11 bases lying between them. The CDR3 runs to 14 residues. As DNA, the CDR3 is TGTGCCATCAGTGAGTCGCAGCAGGTAGCTGAAGCTTTCTTT. Protein product: CAISESQQVAEAFF.

The J gene is TRBJ2-1, the V gene TRBV9; 11 bases agree with TRBD2. The trim removed 0 bases at V and 5 bases at J, leaving 4 bases unmatched. This CDR3 region has 16 residues. CDR1 is SGDLS, CDR2 YYNGEE, per germline. For the CDR3, the DNA is TGTGCCAGCAGCGTAGGGATAGCGGGGGGGAACAATGAGCAGTTCTTC. This encodes CASSVGIAGGNNEQFF.

This clone was seen a handful of times. This rearrangement joins TRBV10-3 to TRBJ1-1; the D gene is possibly TRBD1 (6 bases). The CDR3 consists of 13 residues. Trimming shortened V by 2 bases and J by 6 bases, and 10 bases separated the two germline ends. Germline V lookup: CDR1 ENHRY, CDR2 SYGVKD. Written as DNA, the CDR3 is TGTGCCATCAGTGAGACCCCAGGGGCTGAAGCTTTCTTT. Protein product: CAISETPGAEAFF.

This chain links TRBV12-2 with TRBJ2-2; no check of the table's D call, TRBD2, against the DNA was made. TRBV12-2 is labeled a pseudogene. This CDR3 has 17 amino acids. The DNA of the CDR3 is TGTGCAAGTCGCTCAAACGGACTAGCGGATACCACCGGGGAGCTGTTTTTT. Its translation: CASRSNGLADTTGELFF.

This chain uses TRBV10-2 with TRBJ1-2; D not resolved. The CDR3 is 11 amino acids. Deletions cut 4 bases from V and 5 bases from J, with 5 bases between. CDR1 is WSHSY and CDR2 is SAAADI in the germline V gene. The CDR3 sequence: CASSGGYGYTF. The CDR3 bases are TGCGCCAGCAGTGGCGGGTATGGCTACACCTTC.

This chain uses TRBV5-1 with TRBJ2-1; 12 bases are a match to TRBD1. V lost 0 bases and J lost 4; bases outside the gene matches: 5. The V gene's germline CDR1 is SGHRS and CDR2 YFSETQ. The CDR3 sequence is 17 residues long. This CDR3 reads CASSLVGQGAYYNEQFF. Written as DNA, the CDR3 is TGCGCCAGCAGCTTGGTGGGACAGGGGGCCTATTACAATGAGCAGTTCTTC.

The sample holds one count of this clone. The V call is TRBV27, the J call TRBJ1-5; possible D gene TRBD1, 6 bases. CDR1 MNHEY and CDR2 SMNVEV come from the germline V gene (reference sequence). The V gene lost 2 bases and the J gene lost 3 bases, with 11 bases spanning the gap. The CDR3 spans 15 residues. CDR3 DNA: TGTGCCAGCAGTTTACTGCGGGGGCACAATCAGCCCCAGCATTTT. Its protein product is CASSLLRGHNQPQHF.

This chain joins TRBV29-1 and TRBJ1-1, with a possible D match to TRBD1 (6 bases). The CDR3 is made up of 11 amino acids. Germline V gene sequence: CDR1 SQVTM, CDR2 ANQGSEA. V lost 6 bases and J lost 7, with 12 bases in between. The CDR3 DNA reads as TGCAGCGTCGGCGGACAGAATGAAGCTTTCTTT. The encoded protein is CSVGGQNEAFF. The full variable domain, with the rest looked up from reference TRBV29-1 and TRBJ1-1, is SAVISQKPSRDICQRGTSLTIQCQVDSQVTMMFWYRQQPGQSLTLIATANQGSEATYESGFVIDKFPISRPNLTFSTLTVSNMSPEDSSIYLCSVGGQNEAFFGQGTRLTVV.

Here the CDR3 reads CSVEPRLNTEAFF. CDR3 nucleotide sequence: TGCAGCGTTGAACCCAGGCTGAACACTGAAGCTTTCTTT. The chain uses TRBV29-1 and TRBJ1-1; D remains unclear. V was trimmed by 2 bases and J by 0 bases, leaving 7 bases between them. This CDR3 comprises 13 residues. Germline V lookup: CDR1 SQVTM, CDR2 ANQGSEA.

The rearrangement uses TRBV29-1 and TRBJ2-7; D may be TRBD1 (6 bases). Germline CDR1 is SQVTM and CDR2 is ANQGSEA. The CDR3 is 13 residues long. Deletions cut 2 bases from V and 3 bases from J, with 11 bases between. CDR3 DNA sequence: TGCAGCGTTGAAACTACAGGGAACTACGAGCAGTACTTC. This encodes CSVETTGNYEQYF.

V gene TRBV6-1 combines with J gene TRBJ2-7, with D tentatively TRBD2 (5 bases). Germline-derived CDR1 and CDR2 are MNHNS and SASEGT. With 4 bases removed from V and 2 bases from J, the gap between germline ends came to 12 bases. This CDR3 has 14 residues. The CDR3 loop is CASSVGRGPYEQYF. CDR3 DNA sequence: TGTGCCAGCAGTGTTGGGAGAGGGCCCTACGAGCAGTACTTC.

The chain combines TRBV28 with TRBJ1-1; D is unclear. This CDR3 comprises 12 residues. Trimming stripped 9 bases from V and 4 bases from J, with 12 bases between. Germline V gene sequence: CDR1 MDHEN, CDR2 SYDVKM. The CDR3 loop is CASTRAPTEAFF. DNA for the CDR3: TGTGCCAGTACTCGGGCCCCCACTGAAGCTTTCTTT.

The chain recombines TRBV11-1 with TRBJ2-1; 7 bases map to TRBD2. Germline values: CDR1 SGHAT, CDR2 FQDESV (reference sequence). The CDR3 extends over 14 amino acids. The junction had 7 bases not matched to a gene; V was cut back by 5 bases and J by 6 bases. This chain's CDR3 is CASSPQTSPNEQFF. DNA for the CDR3: TGTGCCAGCAGCCCCCAGACTAGCCCCAATGAGCAGTTCTTC.

The CDR3 DNA follows: TGTGCCAGCAGCGCTATAGCCGGGGAGCTGTTTTTT. This codes for CASSAIAGELFF. The chain carries TRBV7-9 and TRBJ2-2; D is uncertain. The CDR3 loop spans 12 amino acids. Germline CDR1 SEHNR, CDR2 FQNEAQ (reference sequence). V was trimmed by 5 bases and J by 6 bases, leaving 7 bases between them.

The V gene is TRBV10-3, the J gene TRBJ2-1; TRBD1 matches at 8 bases. Unmatched junction bases numbered 4, after V lost 6 bases and J lost 0 bases. The CDR3 is 15 amino acids. The germline V gene encodes CDR1 ENHRY and CDR2 SYGVKD. CDR3 amino acids: CAIRGTGGSYNEQFF. Here the CDR3 DNA reads TGTGCCATCAGGGGAACAGGGGGCTCCTACAATGAGCAGTTCTTC.

The rearrangement uses TRBV6-1 and TRBJ2-2, with 10 bases aligning to TRBD2. The J segment lost 7 bases and the V segment lost 1 base, leaving 6 bases of the junction unmatched. Germline CDR1 MNHNS, CDR2 SASEGT. The CDR3 length is 16 residues. The CDR3 protein is CASSEVSGGAGGELFF. The DNA for the CDR3 is TGTGCCAGCAGTGAAGTAAGCGGGGGGGCCGGCGGGGAGCTGTTTTTT.

This chain joins TRBV18 and TRBJ2-7; 10 positions match TRBD2. Germline lookup yields CDR1 KGHSH and CDR2 LQKENI. V shed 2 bases, J shed 7 bases, and the junction held 8 bases outside the gene matches. CDR3 size: 15 residues. CDR3 DNA: TGTGCCAGCTCACCAGCTAGCGGGAGTGGCGTGGAGCAGTACTTC. As protein: CASSPASGSGVEQYF.

The chain is built from TRBV6-1 and TRBJ1-1; tentatively, D is TRBD1 (5 bases). The CDR3 loop spans 13 amino acids. The ends were cut back, 5 bases at V and 1 base at J, with 8 bases in the middle. Germline V gene sequence: CDR1 MNHNS, CDR2 SASEGT. CDR3 protein: CASSRTGNTEAFF. CDR3 coding DNA: TGTGCCAGCAGTCGTACAGGGAACACTGAAGCTTTCTTT.

The rearrangement links TRBV28 to TRBJ2-1; D is unclear. Trimming took off 6 bases at V and 8 bases at J, with 14 bases between the two ends. In germline, CDR1 is MDHEN, CDR2 SYDVKM. The CDR3 covers 13 residues. CDR3 region: CASSSSSSYEQFF. Written as DNA, the CDR3 is TGTGCCAGCAGCTCGTCTAGTAGCTATGAGCAGTTCTTC. The full variable domain, completed using reference TRBV28 and TRBJ2-1, is DVKVTQSSRYLVKRTGEKVFLECVQDMDHENMFWYRQDPGLGLRLIYFSYDVKMKEKGDIPEGYSVSREKKERFSLILESASTNQTSMYLCASSSSSSYEQFFGPGTRLTVL.

The gene calls are TRBV28 and TRBJ1-5; D unclear. Looked up from germline, CDR1 is MDHEN and CDR2 is SYDVKM. The V end lost 6 bases, the J end lost 6 bases, and 6 bases lay between the germline ends. The CDR3 is made up of 11 amino acids. The CDR3 protein is CASSGIQPQHF. The CDR3 DNA sequence: TGTGCCAGCAGCGGGATTCAGCCCCAGCATTTT. The full variable domain, rest sourced from reference TRBV28 and TRBJ1-5, is DVKVTQSSRYLVKRTGEKVFLECVQDMDHENMFWYRQDPGLGLRLIYFSYDVKMKEKGDIPEGYSVSREKKERFSLILESASTNQTSMYLCASSGIQPQHFGDGTRLSIL.

The chain recombines TRBV7-9 with TRBJ2-7, with a tentative D call TRBD1 (5 bases). The V end lost 6 bases, the J end lost 3 bases, and 9 bases lay between the germline ends. Germline loops: CDR1 SEHNR, CDR2 FQNEAQ (reference sequence). The length of the CDR3 is 12 residues. The CDR3, as DNA: TGTGCCAGCAGATCTGACAGCTACGAGCAGTACTTC. This gives the protein CASRSDSYEQYF.